The T cell receptor beta chain under discussion was sequenced for a study of CD8+CD57+ T cells in acquired aplastic anemia. Study-level points and caveats: Levels of CD8+ Simpson's diversity were not significantly distinct in patients versus controls. Found in both controls and patients were approximately 29 CD8+ CDR3 sequences.

Comments on this clonotype: The antigen is undetermined.

An expansion of CD8+CD57+ cells by flow cytometry had been shown in patients chosen for sequencing. The cohort consisted entirely of patients having severe acquired aplastic anemia. Patients were untreated when blood was sampled. Trimming removed 11 bases at V and 1 base at J, with 9 bases between. Germline lookup yields CDR1 MNHGY and CDR2 SVAAGI. CDR3 length: 13 amino acids. Genomic DNA provided the template from which TCR beta VDJ and CDR3 profiles were obtained. MiXCR, applied by TCRdb to the reads, yields one record per CDR3 protein. Among 160,000 or so distinct CDR3 sequences listed, around 52% were seen once.

Sequenced: sorted CD4+, CD8+, or CD8+CD57+ T cells (not recorded which) from PBMCs. This chain links TRBV6-9 with TRBJ1-6; no reliable D call. The receptor's source is a human donor with aplastic anemia. The DNA of the CDR3 is TGTGCCGGCCGGAAGTCCTATAATTCACCCCTCCACTTT. This translates into CAGRKSYNSPLHF.